This T cell receptor (beta chain) was sequenced in a study of blood T cell repertoires in COVID-19. Study-level information: Samples came from the United States, Italy and Spain, spanning acute and convalescent COVID-19. PBMCs, B-cell-depleted T cells, or T cells provided the cDNA or gDNA that made up the material.

Losses at the gene ends were 5 bases for V and 4 bases for J; bases not matched to a gene: 1. CDR1 LNHDA and CDR2 SQIVND come from the germline V gene (reference sequence). There are 13 residues in the CDR3. Here immunoSEQ multiplex PCR was the method, and the copy in TCRdb shows in-frame clones only, minus some. This sample has about 190,000 clones, with around 85% found just once. Sequenced input: peripheral blood. The chain recombines TRBV19 with TRBJ2-7; 11 nucleotides align to TRBD2. This sequence originates from a man aged 45-65 years who had recovered from COVID-19. The CDR3 nucleotides read TGTGCCAGTAGTTCTAGCGGGGGGTACGAGCAGTACTTC. This gives the protein CASSSSGGYEQYF.